This TCR beta chain was found in a study of long-term antiretroviral therapy in people with HIV. Runs used v3.0 of the immunoSEQ assay and were done at survey level. Clones were read by immunoSEQ multiplex PCR, and TCRdb kept only the in-frame ones, dropping some. This table has around 27,000 clones, around 85% appearing once. The CDR3 runs to 16 residues. The trim removed 4 bases at V and 5 bases at J, leaving 8 bases unmatched. The germline CDR1 and CDR2 sequences are SGHRS and YFSETQ. This clonotype was obtained from a middle-aged man with HIV. The chain couples TRBV5-1 to TRBJ2-5; 13 bases map to TRBD2. The sample was unsorted PBMCs, taken 3 years after starting antiretroviral therapy. CDR3 DNA: TGCGCCAGCAGCCCTAGGACTAGCGGGGGCCGGGAGACCCAGTACTTC. Translated: CASSPRTSGGRETQYF.